This T cell receptor (beta chain) was retrieved from a study of blood T cell repertoires in COVID-19. Study as a whole: The study drew acute and convalescent COVID-19 samples from the United States, Italy and Spain.

Authors' analysis steps: How many nucleated cells were present was estimated from reference gene primer amplification. Libraries were prepared by immunoSEQ multiplex PCR; TCRdb keeps only in-frame clonotypes and omits some of them. The D gene and trimming were derived from the DNA, and the V and J assignments and clone size from that table. The table includes 150,000 to 200,000 clones, roughly 84% detected once. It was during active infection that Seattle patients were enrolled and then longitudinally followed. The clonotype comes from a woman between 70 and 85 years old with COVID-19, enrolled during active disease. The source material was peripheral blood.

CDR3 sequence: CASKGGAETQYF. CDR3 coding DNA: TGTGCCAGCAAAGGGGGGGCAGAGACCCAGTACTTC. V is TRBV6-6 and J is TRBJ2-5; D perhaps matches TRBD2 (7 bases). This CDR3 contains 12 residues. From germline, CDR1 is MNHNY and CDR2 SVGAGI (reference sequence). V was clipped by 7 bases and J by 4 bases, with 10 bases between them.